The present TCR beta chain was sequenced within a study of shared clonotypes between healthy human individuals. General study results and limits: A limitation of the genetic and exposure-history diversity represented arose from few donors. Relative to their counterparts shared across all four donors, non-shared clonotypes exhibited diminished generation probabilities.

Study donors comprised healthy, HIV-negative adults devoid of recent acute infection or vaccination. CD4+ cells were split into CD45RA+ naive and CD45RA-negative memory subsets. V lost 0 bases, J lost 1 base, and 5 bases stayed unmatched. The CDR3 sequence is 17 residues long. Germline V CDR1 and CDR2: MGHRA, YSYEKL. As to this clone: The target antigen is unknown.

Profiled with immunoSEQ multiplex PCR; TCRdb holds only in-frame clones, not every one. This table has 2 million to 2.5 million clones, about 94% appearing once. The sequence was collected from a man younger than 30 in good health. The chain is built from TRBV4-1 and TRBJ2-5; 10 positions match TRBD2. Source material: naive CD4+ T cells sorted from blood. Subset described: CD45RA+ positively selected. The DNA of the CDR3 is TGCGCCAGCAGCCAAGATAAAAGCGGGAGGGCCCAAGAGACCCAGTACTTC. It translates to CASSQDKSGRAQETQYF.